These 5 T cell receptor beta chains were sequenced from one sample in a study of T-cell reconstitution after alpha-beta-depleted transplantation in children. Unique molecular identifiers were used to barcode this TCRbeta library. A single record per CDR3 protein comes from TCRdb applying MiXCR to the PCR reads. The data contain about a million distinct CDR3 sequences, 25% to 35% of them singletons. This sample comprised PBMCs, mostly from graft donor cells, obtained 360 days after TCRalphabeta/CD19-depleted stem cell transplant. The receptors here all came from a boy younger than two who had a stem cell transplant for SCID, so the T cells may come from the graft donor.

V is TRBV28 and J is TRBJ2-1, with 12 bases lining up with TRBD1. Germline lookup yields CDR1 MDHEN and CDR2 SYDVKM. Trimming cost V 5 bases and J 8 bases; bases outside gene matches: 7. The CDR3 length is 15 residues. CDR3 sequence (DNA): TGTGCCAGCAGTATACCGGGACAGGGGGCAGATGAGCAGTTCTTC. It translates to CASSIPGQGADEQFF.

The chain is built from TRBV7-8 and TRBJ1-2; the D is unclear. CDR1 and CDR2 (germline): SGHVS, FQNEAQ. The length of the CDR3 is 15 residues. V lost 1 base, J lost 4 bases, and 13 bases lay in between. The CDR3 region has the DNA TGTGCCAGCAGCTTAGAAGAGTTCAGCGGCTATGGCTACACCTTC. Its protein product is CASSLEEFSGYGYTF.

CDR3 bases: TGCGCCAGCAGCCAAGATGCGGGGAGGAGAGATACGCAGTATTTT. Translated, it gives CASSQDAGRRDTQYF. The chain combines TRBV4-3 with TRBJ2-3; perhaps TRBD2 as D (6 bases). The V gene's germline CDR1 is LGHNA and CDR2 YSLEER. This CDR3 has 15 amino acids. The V end was cut by 0 bases, the J end by 5 bases, with 12 bases between.

This clonotype was seen only a few times. This chain connects TRBV9 to TRBJ2-2; no reliable D call. The V gene lost 0 bases and the J gene lost 6 bases, with 3 bases spanning the gap. CDR3 length: 12 amino acids. Germline V gene lookup returns CDR1 SGDLS and CDR2 YYNGEE. CDR3 DNA sequence: TGTGCCAGCAGCGTAGCCGCCGGGGAGCTGTTTTTT. Amino acids: CASSVAAGELFF.

This rearrangement joins TRBV12-3 or TRBV12-4 to TRBJ2-7, with TRBD1 identical over 7 bases. The trim removed 5 bases at V and 2 bases at J, leaving 9 bases unmatched. The CDR3 runs 15 residues. CDR3 DNA sequence: TGTGCCAGCAGTCCCCGACAGGGTTCCGCCTACGAGCAGTACTTC. Protein sequence: CASSPRQGSAYEQYF.